The clone carrying this T cell receptor beta chain was counted between two and nine times. Primed by a sample-barcoded 5' primer and a J-beta primer mix, a second PCR proceeded for roughly 6 to 12 cycles. TCRdb re-analysed the 5' RACE reads in MiXCR, keeping a single row per CDR3 protein. The sample lists 1 million or so distinct CDR3 sequences, 35% to 50% occurring once. The data derive from a study of blood T cells in healthy people across ages. The material sequenced was blood. The source is a woman aged 60 to 75 in good health.

This chain's CDR3 is CASSYSLGPAVGLYEQYF. In DNA, the CDR3 is TGTGCCAGCAGTTATTCACTCGGCCCGGCGGTCGGTCTCTACGAGCAGTACTTC. V and J are TRBV6-7 and TRBJ2-7; D gene ambiguous. TRBV6-7 is marked as an open reading frame, function uncertain. Trimming shortened V by 3 bases and J by 3 bases, and 24 bases separated the two germline ends. This CDR3 is 18 amino acids long.